The 9 T cell receptor beta chains below all came from one sample that was sequenced in a study of blood T cells in healthy people across ages (dated by TCRdb to about 2015). Library construction relied on 5' RACE. Data came from an Illumina HiSeq 2500. A second about 7 to 12 cycle PCR used a sample-barcoded 5' primer and a J-beta primer mix. Using fastp at Q25 and MiXCR, TCRdb reprocessed the public reads and kept productive beta chains. Every entry covers one CDR3 protein and lists the most common genes and DNA from its rows. Across this sample there are over 700,000 distinct CDR3 sequences, with about 25% seen only once. The biggest ten clones account for more than 8.5% of the sample. This sample also appeared in a second study, on T cells of mothers and their children.

The source material was blood. Source of these receptors: a boy aged 5-17 years in good health.

This sequence joins TRBV12-3 or TRBV12-4 and TRBJ1-2, with D perhaps TRBD1 (6 bases). CDR3 length equals 15 residues. V was clipped by 7 bases and J by 7 bases, with 22 bases between them. This CDR3 is CASNTGDGGLRGYTF. In nucleotides, the CDR3 is TGTGCCAGCAATACTGGGGATGGGGGGCTGCGTGGCTACACCTTC.

In its sample, this clonotype was seen a few times. V usage is TRBV28 and J usage is TRBJ2-5, with D unresolved. The J call may be wrong; the DNA end is better matched by TRBJ2-1. Germline loops: CDR1 MDHEN, CDR2 SYDVKM. The CDR3 consists of 13 residues. CDR3 residues: CASSFPLGNEQFF. The CDR3 DNA follows: TGTGCCAGCAGTTTCCCGCTAGGCAATGAGCAGTTCTTC.

This clonotype was observed a few times. V usage is TRBV2 and J usage is TRBJ2-2; D not certain. Germline-derived CDR1 and CDR2 are SNHLY and FYNNEI. Trimming removed 1 base at V and 4 bases at J, with 7 bases between. This CDR3 comprises 14 residues. The CDR3 region has the DNA TGTGCCAGCAGTGAAGGGGCGTTCACCGGGGAGCTGTTTTTT. Protein product: CASSEGAFTGELFF.

V gene TRBV20-1 combines with J gene TRBJ2-4; D is perhaps TRBD1 or TRBD2 (5 bases each). The V end lost 7 bases, the J end lost 3 bases, and 19 bases lay between the germline ends. The germline CDR1 and CDR2 sequences are DFQATT and SNEGSKA (reference sequence). The CDR3 extends over 15 amino acids. In DNA, the CDR3 is TGCAGTGTCATAGAGGGGTTTTGGGACAAAAACATTCAGTACTTC. Protein product: CSVIEGFWDKNIQYF.

This clonotype was seen more than once but under ten times. The V call is TRBV4-3, the J call TRBJ2-7; 7 bases align to TRBD1. The CDR3 covers 15 residues. Germline V lookup: CDR1 LGHNA, CDR2 YSLEER. The ends lost 0 bases at V and 5 bases at J; junction bases unmatched: 7. The chain's CDR3 is CASSQDGTGADEQYF. In nucleotides, the CDR3 is TGCGCCAGCAGCCAAGATGGTACAGGGGCCGACGAGCAGTACTTC.

The chain uses TRBV5-4 and TRBJ1-6; D unresolved. CDR1 is SGHNT, CDR2 YYREEE, per germline (reference sequence). Trimming stripped 0 bases from V and 7 bases from J, with 8 bases between. The CDR3 sequence is 14 residues long. CDR3 bases: TGTGCCAGCAGCTTGGTCGGTTTGAATTCACCCCTCCACTTT. Translation: CASSLVGLNSPLHF. Based on the CDR3 plus reference TRBV5-4 and TRBJ1-6, the full variable domain is ETGVTQSPTHLIKTRGQQVTLRCSSQSGHNTVSWYQQALGQGPQFIFQYYREEENGRGNFPPRFSGLQFPNYSSELNVNALELDDSALYLCASSLVGLNSPLHFGNGTRLTVT.

Concerning this clonotype itself: The junction does not match germline at one end; this may be a read error. The chain employs TRBV11-2 and TRBJ2-3, with 8 positions matching TRBD2. The CDR3 extends over 13 amino acids. Per germline, CDR1 SGHAT and CDR2 FQNNGV. The CDR3: CASSIQLLADRLF. Written as DNA, the CDR3 is TGTGCCAGCAGCATACAATTACTAGCGGACCGTCTATTT. The full variable domain, rest sourced from reference TRBV11-2 and TRBJ2-3, is EAGVAQSPRYKIIEKRQSVAFWCNPISGHATLYWYQQILGQGPKLLIQFQNNGVVDDSQLPKDRFSAERLKGVDSTLKIQPAKLEDSAVYLCASSIQLLADRLFGPGTRLTVL.

The chain employs TRBV12-3 or TRBV12-4 and TRBJ2-7, with TRBD1 matching 7 bases. The CDR3 runs to 15 residues. V was pared by 5 bases and J by 0 bases, with 7 bases of the junction left unmatched. The CDR3 nucleotides read TGTGCCAGCAGTCTCGGGACAGACAGCTCCTACGAGCAGTACTTC. Its translation is CASSLGTDSSYEQYF.

For this clonotype: The conserved closing phenylalanine or tryptophan is absent in this CDR3, likely reflecting a read error. This chain links TRBV6-1 with TRBJ1-1; possibly TRBD1 for D (5 bases). The CDR3 sequence is 13 residues long. The germline gives CDR1 MNHNS, CDR2 SASEGT. CDR3 in DNA: TGTACCAGCAGTTTGGGGGGGGGCACTGAAGCTTTCCTT. This sequence encodes CTSSLGGGTEAFL.